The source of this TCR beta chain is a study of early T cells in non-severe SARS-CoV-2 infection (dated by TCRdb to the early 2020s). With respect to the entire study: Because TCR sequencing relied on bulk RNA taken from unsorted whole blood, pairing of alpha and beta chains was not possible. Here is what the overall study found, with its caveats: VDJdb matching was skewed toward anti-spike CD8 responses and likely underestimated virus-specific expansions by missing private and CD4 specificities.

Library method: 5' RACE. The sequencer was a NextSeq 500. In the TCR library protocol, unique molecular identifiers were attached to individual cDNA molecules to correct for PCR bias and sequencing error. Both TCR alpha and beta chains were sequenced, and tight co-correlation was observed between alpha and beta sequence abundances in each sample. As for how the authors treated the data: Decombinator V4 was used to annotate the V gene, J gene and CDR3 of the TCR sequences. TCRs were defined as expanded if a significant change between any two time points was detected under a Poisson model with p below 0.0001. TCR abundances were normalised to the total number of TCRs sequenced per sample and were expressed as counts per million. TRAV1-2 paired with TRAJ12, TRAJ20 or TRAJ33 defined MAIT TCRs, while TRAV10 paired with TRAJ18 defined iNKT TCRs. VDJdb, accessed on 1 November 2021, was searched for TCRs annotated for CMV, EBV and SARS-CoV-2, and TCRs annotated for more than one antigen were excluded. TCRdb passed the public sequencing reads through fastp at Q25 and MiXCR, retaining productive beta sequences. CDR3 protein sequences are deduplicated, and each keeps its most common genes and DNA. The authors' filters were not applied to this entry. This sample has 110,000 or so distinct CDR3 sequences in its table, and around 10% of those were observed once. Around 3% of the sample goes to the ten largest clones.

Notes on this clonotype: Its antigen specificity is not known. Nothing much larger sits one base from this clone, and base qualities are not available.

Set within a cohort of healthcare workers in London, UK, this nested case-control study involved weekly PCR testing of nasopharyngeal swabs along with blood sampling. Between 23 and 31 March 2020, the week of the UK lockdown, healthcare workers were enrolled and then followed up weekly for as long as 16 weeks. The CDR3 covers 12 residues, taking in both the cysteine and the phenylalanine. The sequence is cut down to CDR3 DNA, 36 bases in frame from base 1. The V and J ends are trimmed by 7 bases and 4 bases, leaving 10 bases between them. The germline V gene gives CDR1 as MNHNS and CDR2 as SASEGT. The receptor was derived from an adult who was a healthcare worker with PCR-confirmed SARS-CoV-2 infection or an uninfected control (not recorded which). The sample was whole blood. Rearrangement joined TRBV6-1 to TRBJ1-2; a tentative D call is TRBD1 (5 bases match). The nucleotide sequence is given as TGTGCCAGCACCGGGACTCTCTATGGCTACACCTTC. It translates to CASTGTLYGYTF.